The TCR beta chain described here comes from a study of OX40 agonist ivuxolimab in advanced cancers. Turning to the overall study: Ivuxolimab was an agonistic, fully human IgG2 monoclonal antibody directed against OX40 (CD134), a costimulatory receptor. Intravenous ivuxolimab was administered to patients every 2 weeks at six dose levels: 0.01, 0.1, 0.3, 1.5, 3 and 10 mg/kg. Of the roughly 52 patients in dose escalation, about 20 had hepatocellular carcinoma, about 15 had melanoma, 9 had renal cell carcinoma and 9 had head and neck cancer. The dose-escalation cohort was about 83% male with a mean age of about 60 years, ranging from roughly 23 to 90. Patients were allowed to have had prior anti-PD-1, anti-PD-L1 or anti-CTLA-4 therapy, and approximately 41% of the dose-escalation patients had previously received checkpoint inhibitors. Partial responses were achieved by three dose-escalation patients, of whom one had hepatocellular carcinoma and two had cutaneous melanoma. Peripheral TCRbeta sequencing aimed to test whether ivuxolimab altered TCR sequence diversity and caused clonal T-cell expansion. The paper describes the monotherapy dose-escalation part (N of about 55 patients) of the phase I trial of ivuxolimab.

What the authors observed across the whole study: Clonal expansion of both CD4+ and CD8+ blood T cells was observed from baseline to week 6 at doses 0.1 to 3.0 mg/kg. Antigen specificity was not determined for the clonally expanded peripheral T cells. In the 0.1-3.0 mg/kg groups, partial responders were among the patients with the lowest normalized peripheral clonal expansion, particularly in CD8+ T cells. After ivuxolimab, expanded clones were on average more numerous among CD8+ T cells than among CD4+ T cells. Low levels of normalized T-cell clonal expansion were also shown by some nonresponding patients.

Turning to this clone: Its target antigen remains unknown. The record has no base qualities; no much larger clone is one base away.

For sequencing of the TCRbeta CDR3 region, genomic DNA was extracted from the sorted cells. TCRbeta CDR3 regions were sequenced using the immunoSEQ Assay. As stored in TCRdb, this immuneACCESS dataset retains in-frame rearrangements with V and J assigned. A fraction of the clones does not appear; measured against another copy, unresolved V genes explain less than half of the discrepancy, and the remainder lacks a known reason. Present in this sample are about 37,000 clones, about 82% of which were seen just once. Under 40% of the sample is held by the ten biggest clonotypes. The trial excluded patients who had a history of autoimmune disease or who were on systemic immunosuppression. Peripheral blood for TCR sequencing was drawn from every dose cohort at baseline, at cycle 4 day 1 and at cycle 7 day 1. Samples were obtained from an open-label, multicenter, first-in-human phase I dose-escalation trial of ivuxolimab. Adults with locally advanced or metastatic melanoma, renal cell carcinoma, hepatocellular carcinoma or head and neck squamous cell carcinoma were enrolled in the trial. CD4+ and CD8+ T cells were sorted separately from peripheral blood before TCR sequencing.

The CDR3 measures 18 amino acids from cysteine to phenylalanine. Only the CDR3 DNA stays, 54 bases, in frame from base 1. Ends trimmed: V by 0 bases, J by 4 bases; bases unmatched to a gene: 9. According to the germline V gene, CDR1 reads SGHTA and CDR2 reads FQGTGA. This sequence was found in an adult with an advanced solid tumor such as melanoma, head and neck, liver or kidney cancer. The sample here was CD4+ or CD8+ T cells sorted from blood, taken in a trial of the OX40 agonist ivuxolimab. The chain employs TRBV7-3 and TRBJ2-1; a stretch of 10 junction bases matches TRBD1. In nucleotide form, the sequence is TGTGCCAGCAGCTTAACGGGGGGACAGGGGCCCCCTTACAATGAGCAGTTCTTC. It specifies CASSLTGGQGPPYNEQFF.